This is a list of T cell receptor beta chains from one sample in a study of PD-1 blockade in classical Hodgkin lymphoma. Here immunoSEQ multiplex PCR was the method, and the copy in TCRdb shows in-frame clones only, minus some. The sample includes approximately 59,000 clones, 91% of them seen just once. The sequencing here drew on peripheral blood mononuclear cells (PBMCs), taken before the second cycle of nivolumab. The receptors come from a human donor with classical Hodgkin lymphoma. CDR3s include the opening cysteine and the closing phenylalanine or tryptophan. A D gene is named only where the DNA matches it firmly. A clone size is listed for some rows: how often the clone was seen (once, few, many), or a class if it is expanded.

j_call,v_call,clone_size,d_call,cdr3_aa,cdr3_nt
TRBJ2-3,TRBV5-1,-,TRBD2,CASSLATVASGVSTDTQYF,TGCGCCAGCAGCTTGGCAACGGTAGCTAGCGGGGTAAGCACAGATACGCAGTATTTT
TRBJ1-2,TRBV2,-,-,CASSGTANYGYTF,TGTGCCAGCAGTGGGACAGCTAACTATGGCTACACCTTC
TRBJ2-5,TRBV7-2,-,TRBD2,CASSLAASGEETQYF,TGTGCCAGCAGCTTAGCGGCTAGCGGGGAAGAGACCCAGTACTTC
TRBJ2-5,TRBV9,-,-,CASSEGDRDYQETQYF,TGTGCCAGCAGCGAAGGAGACCGGGACTACCAAGAGACCCAGTACTTC
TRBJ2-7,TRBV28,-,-,CASTPQFVYEQYF,TGTGCCAGCACGCCCCAGTTTGTGTACGAGCAGTACTTC
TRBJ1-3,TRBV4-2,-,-,CASSQDPWGRNTIYF,TGTGCCAGCAGCCAAGATCCCTGGGGCCGAAACACCATATATTTT
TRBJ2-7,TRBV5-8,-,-,CASSIYEQYF,TGTGCCAGCAGTATATACGAGCAGTACTTC
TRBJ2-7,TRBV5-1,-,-,CASSWDRGTQGGYEQYF,TGCGCCAGCAGCTGGGATCGGGGGACCCAGGGGGGCTACGAGCAGTACTTC
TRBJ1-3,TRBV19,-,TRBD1,CASTPFGQGFASGNTIYF,TGTGCCAGTACCCCCTTCGGACAGGGTTTCGCATCTGGAAACACCATATATTTT
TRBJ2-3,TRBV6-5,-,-,CASSYFGGLGDTQYF,TGTGCCAGCAGTTACTTTGGGGGATTGGGAGATACGCAGTATTTT
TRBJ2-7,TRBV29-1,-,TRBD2,CSVELALAGGGRYEQYF,TGCAGCGTTGAACTGGCTCTAGCGGGAGGGGGCCGATACGAGCAGTACTTC
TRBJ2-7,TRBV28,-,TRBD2,CASSIPSGTFYEQYF,TGTGCCAGCAGTATCCCTAGCGGGACCTTCTACGAGCAGTACTTC
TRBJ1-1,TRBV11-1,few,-,CASSLGTAAEAFF,TGTGCCAGCAGCTTAGGGACAGCAGCTGAAGCTTTCTTT
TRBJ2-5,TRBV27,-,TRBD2,CASSLWGLAGGQETQYF,TGTGCCAGCAGTTTATGGGGACTAGCGGGAGGGCAAGAGACCCAGTACTTC